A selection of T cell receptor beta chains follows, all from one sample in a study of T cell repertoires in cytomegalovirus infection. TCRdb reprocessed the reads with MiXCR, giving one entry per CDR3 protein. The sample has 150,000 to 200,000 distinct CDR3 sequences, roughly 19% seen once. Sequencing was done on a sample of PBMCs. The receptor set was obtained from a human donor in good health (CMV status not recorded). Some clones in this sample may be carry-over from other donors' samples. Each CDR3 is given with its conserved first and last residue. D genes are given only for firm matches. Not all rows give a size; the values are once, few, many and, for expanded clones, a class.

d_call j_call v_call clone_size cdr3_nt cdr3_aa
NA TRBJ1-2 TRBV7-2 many TGTGCCAGCAGCTATAAGAATAACTATGGCTACACCTTC CASSYKNNYGYTF
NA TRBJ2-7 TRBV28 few TGTGCCAGCAGGCGGGACAAGGCCTACGAGCAGTACTTC CASRRDKAYEQYF
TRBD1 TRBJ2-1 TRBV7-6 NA TGTGCCAGCAGCTTGGAGGGACAGGCCAACAATGAGCAGTTCTTC CASSLEGQANNEQFF
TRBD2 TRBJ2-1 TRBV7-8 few TGTGCCAGCAGCCTTATAGCGGGAGGCTCCTACAATGAGCAGTTCTTC CASSLIAGGSYNEQFF
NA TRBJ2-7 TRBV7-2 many TGTGCCAGCAGCCTACAGGTAAACGAGCAGTACTTC CASSLQVNEQYF
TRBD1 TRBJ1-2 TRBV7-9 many TGTGCCAGCAGCTTAAGTATCGGGACAGTCGGATATGGCTACACCTTC CASSLSIGTVGYGYTF
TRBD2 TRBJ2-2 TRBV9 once TGTGCCAGCAGCGTAGCGGGAGGGGGGGAGCTGTTTTTT CASSVAGGGELFF
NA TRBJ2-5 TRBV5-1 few TGCGCCAGCAGCCCGCCCCCGGGCAAATCCCAAGAGACCCAGTACTTC CASSPPPGKSQETQYF
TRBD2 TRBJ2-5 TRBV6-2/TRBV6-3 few TGTGCCAGCAGTTACAGCGGGGGGTGGGCCGAGACCCAGTACTTC CASSYSGGWAETQYF
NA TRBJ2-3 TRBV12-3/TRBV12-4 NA TGTGCCAGCAGGTTGGAGACTACTAGCACAGATACGCAGTATTTT CASRLETTSTDTQYF
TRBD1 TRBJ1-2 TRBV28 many TGTGCCAGCAGTTCTCACGGACAGGGGGCGCCAGGGGGTGCCTATGGCTACACCTTC CASSSHGQGAPGGAYGYTF
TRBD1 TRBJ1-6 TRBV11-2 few TGTGCCAGCAGCTTTGGCAGGGGGCAACCACCCCTCCACTTT CASSFGRGQPPLHF
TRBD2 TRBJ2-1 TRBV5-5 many TGTGCCAGCAGCTTGGGTGGGCTAGCGGGGGGACCCTACAATGAGCAGTTCTTC CASSLGGLAGGPYNEQFF
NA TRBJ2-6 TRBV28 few TGTGCCAGCAAGGGACGGTCCTCTGGGGCCAACGTCCTGACTTTC CASKGRSSGANVLTF
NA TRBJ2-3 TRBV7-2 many TGTGCCAGTACAGCCGTCAGCACAGATACGCAGTATTTT CASTAVSTDTQYF
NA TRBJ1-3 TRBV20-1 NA TGCAGTGCTGGGGCAGAGCCCTCTGGAAACACCATATATTTT CSAGAEPSGNTIYF
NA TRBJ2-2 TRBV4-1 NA TGCGCCAGCAGCCAAGAGCGTGGGGGGATCACCGGGGAGCTGTTTTTT CASSQERGGITGELFF
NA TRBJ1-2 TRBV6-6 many TGTGCCAGCAGTTACTCCGCCAGGGGTCACGAAAACTATGGCTACACCTTC CASSYSARGHENYGYTF
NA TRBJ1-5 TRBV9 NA TGTGCCAGCAGCGCCGGGGGAGACGTGCAGCCCCAGCATTTT CASSAGGDVQPQHF
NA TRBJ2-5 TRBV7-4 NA TGTGCCAGCAGCTTCGGGGTAGGGGAAGAGACCCAGTACTTC CASSFGVGEETQYF
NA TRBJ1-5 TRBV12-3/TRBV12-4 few TGTGCCAGCAGTTTAGATTCTCAGCCCCAGCATTTT CASSLDSQPQHF
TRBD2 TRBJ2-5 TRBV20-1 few TGCAGTGCTGGAAAGGGACTAGCACCGAAAGAGACCCAGTACTTC CSAGKGLAPKETQYF
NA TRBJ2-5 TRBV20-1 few TGCAGTGCTAGAGGGGCCCCCCAAGAGACCCAGTACTTC CSARGAPQETQYF
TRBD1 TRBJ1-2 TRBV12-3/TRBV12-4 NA TGTGCCAGCAGGCCCGGGACAGGGGTAGGCTACACCTTC CASRPGTGVGYTF
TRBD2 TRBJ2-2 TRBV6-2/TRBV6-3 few TGTGCCAGCAGTTACCCGATAGCGGGAGGGCACCGGGAGCTGTTTTTT CASSYPIAGGHRELFF
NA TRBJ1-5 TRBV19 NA TGTGCCAGTAGTACCGTTTTGGTAAGTCTCAATCAGCCCCAGCATTTT CASSTVLVSLNQPQHF
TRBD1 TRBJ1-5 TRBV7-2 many TGTGCCAGCAGCTGGGACAGCCTTTCCAAGCCCCAGCATTTT CASSWDSLSKPQHF
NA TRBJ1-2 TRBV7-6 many TGTGCCAGCAGCTTTGGGGGGCCGAATGGCTACACCTTC CASSFGGPNGYTF
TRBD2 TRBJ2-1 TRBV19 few TGTGCCAGTAGTACGTTACTCGGGACTAGCGCGTCCTACAATGAGCAGTTCTTC CASSTLLGTSASYNEQFF
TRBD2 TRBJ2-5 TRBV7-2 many TGTGCCAGCAGCTTACGATTTCCAGGGAGGGGTTCGGAGACCCAGTACTTC CASSLRFPGRGSETQYF
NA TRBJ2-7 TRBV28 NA TGTGCCAGCAGTCCAGGGGGGAGCGAGCAGTACTTC CASSPGGSEQYF
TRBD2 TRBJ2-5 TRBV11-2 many TGTGCCAGCAGCTCGGGACTAGCGGGAGTCGGAGAGACCCAGTACTTC CASSSGLAGVGETQYF
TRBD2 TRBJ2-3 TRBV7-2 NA TGTGCCAGCAGCTCCGGGGGGGTCGGTACGCAGTATTTT CASSSGGVGTQYF
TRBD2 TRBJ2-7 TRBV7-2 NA TGTGCCAGCAGCCCATTAGCGGGAGGGCCGCGAAACGAGCAGTACTTC CASSPLAGGPRNEQYF
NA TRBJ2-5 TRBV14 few TGTGCCAGCAGCTACGGGCGCCGGCAGACCCAGTACTTC CASSYGRRQTQYF
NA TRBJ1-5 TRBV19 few TGTGCCAGTAGTATCCGGTACAATCAGCCCCAGCATTTT CASSIRYNQPQHF